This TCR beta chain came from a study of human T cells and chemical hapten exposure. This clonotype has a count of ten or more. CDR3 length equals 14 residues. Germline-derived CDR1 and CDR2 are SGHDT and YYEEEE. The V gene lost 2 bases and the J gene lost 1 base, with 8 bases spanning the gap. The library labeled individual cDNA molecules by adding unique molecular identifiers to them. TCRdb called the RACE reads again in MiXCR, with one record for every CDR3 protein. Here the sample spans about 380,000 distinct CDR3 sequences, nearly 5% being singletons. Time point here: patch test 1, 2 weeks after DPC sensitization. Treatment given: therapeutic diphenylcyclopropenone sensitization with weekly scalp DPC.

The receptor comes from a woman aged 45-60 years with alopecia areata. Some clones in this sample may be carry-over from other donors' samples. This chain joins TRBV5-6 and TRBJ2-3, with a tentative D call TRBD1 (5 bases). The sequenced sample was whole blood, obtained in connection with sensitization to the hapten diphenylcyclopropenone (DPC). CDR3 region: CASSFVRGTDTQYF. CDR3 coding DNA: TGTGCCAGCAGCTTCGTCAGGGGCACAGATACGCAGTATTTT.